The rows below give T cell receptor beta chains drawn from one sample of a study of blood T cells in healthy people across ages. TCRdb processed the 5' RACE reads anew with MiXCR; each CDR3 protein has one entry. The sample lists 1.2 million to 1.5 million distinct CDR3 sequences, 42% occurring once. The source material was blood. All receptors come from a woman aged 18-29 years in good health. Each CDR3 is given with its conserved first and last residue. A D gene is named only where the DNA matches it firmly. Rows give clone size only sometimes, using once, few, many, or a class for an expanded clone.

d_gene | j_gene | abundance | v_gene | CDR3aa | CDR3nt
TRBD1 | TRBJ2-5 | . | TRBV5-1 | CASSKGGTGETQYF | TGCGCCAGCAGCAAAGGGGGCACGGGAGAGACCCAGTACTTC
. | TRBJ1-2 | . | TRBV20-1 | CSARPEGGGMHYSYTF | TGCAGTGCTAGACCCGAAGGAGGGGGAATGCACTATAGCTACACCTTC
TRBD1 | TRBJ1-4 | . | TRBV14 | CASSQDRGTATNEKLFF | TGTGCCAGCAGCCAAGATCGGGGGACAGCCACTAATGAAAAACTGTTTTTT
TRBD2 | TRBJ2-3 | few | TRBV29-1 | CSVRGGGGDTQYF | TGCAGCGTGCGGGGGGGCGGTGGAGATACGCAGTATTTT
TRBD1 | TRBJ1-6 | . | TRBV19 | CASSIIGRGQAPLHF | TGTGCCAGTAGTATTATTGGCAGGGGGCAGGCACCCCTCCACTTT
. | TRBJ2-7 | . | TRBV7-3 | CASSYSHSPLLAEQYF | TGTGCCAGCAGCTATTCCCATTCCCCTCTCCTCGCCGAGCAGTACTTC
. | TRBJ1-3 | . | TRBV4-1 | CASSQEKREAVGNTIYF | TGCGCCAGCAGCCAAGAGAAACGGGAGGCAGTCGGAAACACCATATATTTT
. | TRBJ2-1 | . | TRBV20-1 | CSARDGIGSSYNEQFF | TGCAGTGCTAGAGATGGGATAGGGAGCTCCTACAATGAGCAGTTCTTC
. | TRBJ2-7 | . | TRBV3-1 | CASSPGLERQYF | TGTGCCAGCAGCCCGGGGCTTGAAAGGCAGTACTTC
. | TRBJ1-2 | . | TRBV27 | CASSFGTTYGYTF | TGTGCCAGCAGTTTCGGGACAACCTATGGCTACACCTTC
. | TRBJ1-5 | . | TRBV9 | CASSADQGQPQHF | TGTGCCAGCAGCGCCGACCAGGGGCAGCCCCAGCATTTT
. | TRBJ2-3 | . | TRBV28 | CASSLIQPGTQYF | TGTGCCAGCAGTTTAATCCAGCCGGGAACGCAGTATTTT
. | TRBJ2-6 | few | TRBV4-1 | CASSPTSTDIIISGANVLTF | TGCGCCAGCAGTCCAACGTCCACAGACATTATTATTTCTGGGGCCAACGTCCTGACTTTC
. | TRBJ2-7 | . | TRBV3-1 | CASSQGHGRSTVGEQYF | TGTGCCAGCAGCCAAGGACACGGCAGGAGTACTGTTGGCGAGCAGTACTTC
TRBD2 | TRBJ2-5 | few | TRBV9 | CASSSGATSKETQYF | TGTGCCAGCAGCAGCGGGGCGACCTCGAAAGAGACCCAGTACTTC
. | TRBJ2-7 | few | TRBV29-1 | CSGGADSYEQYF | TGCAGCGGGGGGGCCGACTCCTACGAGCAGTACTTC
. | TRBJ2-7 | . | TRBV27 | CASSLALACLSYEQYF | TGTGCCAGCAGTTTAGCCCTAGCGTGTCTCTCCTACGAGCAGTACTTC
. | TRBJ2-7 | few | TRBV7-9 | CASSLAGFHEQYF | TGTGCCAGCAGCTTAGCAGGGTTCCACGAGCAGTACTTC
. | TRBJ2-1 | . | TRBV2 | CASRMGPNNEQFF | TGTGCCAGCAGAATGGGACCCAACAATGAGCAGTTCTTC
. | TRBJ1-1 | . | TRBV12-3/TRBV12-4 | CASSLYSGEAFF | TGTGCCAGCAGCTTATACAGCGGTGAAGCTTTCTTT
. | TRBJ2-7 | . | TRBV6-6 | CASATRPGSPSYEQYF | TGTGCCAGCGCTACGCGGCCGGGCTCCCCTTCCTACGAGCAGTACTTC
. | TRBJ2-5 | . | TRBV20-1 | CSASQREETQYF | TGCAGTGCTAGTCAAAGGGAGGAGACCCAGTACTTC
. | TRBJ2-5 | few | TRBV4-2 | CASSQEGQGGQETQYF | TGTGCCAGCAGCCAAGAAGGTCAGGGGGGCCAAGAGACCCAGTACTTC
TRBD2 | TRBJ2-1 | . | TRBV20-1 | CSVSRDEAVPLFSGDYNEQFF | TGCAGTGTTAGCCGAGATGAGGCAGTTCCCCTCTTTAGCGGGGATTACAATGAGCAGTTCTTC
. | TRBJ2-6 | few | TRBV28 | CASRPPSSGANVLTF | TGTGCCAGCCGACCGCCGAGCTCTGGGGCCAACGTCCTGACTTTC
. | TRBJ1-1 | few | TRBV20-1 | CSANRVNTEAFF | TGCAGTGCTAACAGGGTGAACACTGAAGCTTTCTTT
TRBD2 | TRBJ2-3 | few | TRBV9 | CASSTREGSTDTQYF | TGTGCCAGCAGCACCCGGGAGGGGAGCACGGATACGCAGTATTTT
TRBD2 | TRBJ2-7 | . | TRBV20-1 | CSASEGTTSGYEQYF | TGCAGTGCTAGTGAGGGGACGACTAGCGGCTACGAGCAGTACTTC
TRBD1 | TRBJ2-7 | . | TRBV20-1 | CSARDRGTGGYEQYF | TGCAGTGCTAGAGATCGCGGGACAGGAGGATATGAGCAGTACTTC
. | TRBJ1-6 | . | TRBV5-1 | CASSLSTGNTNSPLHF | TGCGCCAGCAGCTTGTCGACAGGCAATACCAATTCACCCCTCCACTTT
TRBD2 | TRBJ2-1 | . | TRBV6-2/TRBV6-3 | CASRTTSGIRRERFF | TGTGCCAGCAGGACTACTAGCGGGATTCGCCGCGAGCGGTTCTTC
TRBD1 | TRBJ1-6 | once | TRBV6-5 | CASSYSDRGFSGSPLHF | TGTGCCAGCAGTTACTCCGACAGGGGGTTTTCAGGGTCACCCCTCCACTTT
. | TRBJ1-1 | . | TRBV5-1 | CASSSGMGGDTEAFF | TGCGCCAGCAGCTCAGGAATGGGGGGGGACACTGAAGCTTTCTTT
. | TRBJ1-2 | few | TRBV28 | CASSPPFLTGRGAYGYTF | TGTGCCAGCAGTCCGCCCTTTCTGACAGGCCGAGGGGCCTATGGCTACACCTTC
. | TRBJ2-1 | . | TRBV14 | CASSQVYYNEQFF | TGTGCCAGCAGCCAAGTGTACTACAATGAGCAGTTCTTC